Listed below are T cell receptor beta chains from one sample, sequenced in a study of cytomegalovirus exposure and HLA in healthy donors. TCRdb keeps only in-frame clones here, not all; method: immunoSEQ multiplex PCR. The sample includes fewer than 250,000 clones, about 82% of them seen just once. The source material was PBMCs. These receptors all come from a man under 40 in good health and CMV-seronegative. The CDR3 runs from the conserved cysteine through the conserved F or W. Each record gives: V gene, D gene, J gene, CDR3 DNA, CDR3 protein. D genes are given only for firm matches.

V: TRBV5-7
D: NA
J: TRBJ1-5
DNA: TGTGCCAGCAGCCCTGCCGGGAATCAGCCCCAGCATTTT
CDR3: CASSPAGNQPQHF

V: TRBV4-2
D: TRBD1
J: TRBJ1-3
DNA: TGTGCCAGCAGCCTCGGGACAGGGGCCGGAAACACCATATATTTT
CDR3: CASSLGTGAGNTIYF

V: TRBV10-1
D: NA
J: TRBJ1-1
DNA: TGCGCCAGCAGTGAGTCCGGGGGGACTGAAGCTTTCTTT
CDR3: CASSESGGTEAFF

V: TRBV27
D: NA
J: TRBJ2-3
DNA: TGTGCCAGCAGTTCCCCCGTGTCAGATACGCAGTATTTT
CDR3: CASSSPVSDTQYF

V: TRBV21-1
D: NA
J: TRBJ1-6
DNA: TGTGCCAGCAGCAAATCCAGATCCTTCTCCTATAATTCACCCCTCCACTTT
CDR3: CASSKSRSFSYNSPLHF

V: TRBV5-5
D: TRBD1
J: TRBJ1-2
DNA: TGTGCCAGCAGCTTGGGCCAGGGGGCGGGTGGCTACACCTTC
CDR3: CASSLGQGAGGYTF

V: TRBV5-6
D: NA
J: TRBJ2-3
DNA: TGTGCCAGCAGCTTGGGGTTGACAGGAATCACAGATACGCAGTATTTT
CDR3: CASSLGLTGITDTQYF

V: TRBV5-1
D: TRBD1
J: TRBJ1-1
DNA: TGCGCCAGCAGCGTAGGGACAGGTTACACTGAAGCTTTCTTT
CDR3: CASSVGTGYTEAFF

V: TRBV5-8
D: TRBD1
J: TRBJ1-4
DNA: TGTGCCAGCAGCTATAACAGGGGGCAAGCAACTAATGAAAAACTGTTTTTT
CDR3: CASSYNRGQATNEKLFF

V: TRBV6-1
D: TRBD1
J: TRBJ1-1
DNA: TGTGCCAGCAGGCCCTGGACAGGGTTGAACACTGAAGCTTTCTTT
CDR3: CASRPWTGLNTEAFF

V: TRBV15
D: NA
J: TRBJ1-3
DNA: TGTGCCACCAGCAGAGATCGACAGGTCTCTGGAAACACCATATATTTT
CDR3: CATSRDRQVSGNTIYF

V: TRBV6-1
D: NA
J: TRBJ1-5
DNA: TGTGCCAGCATCGAGGTAGGGGCAGGGCGTCAGCCCCAGCATTTT
CDR3: CASIEVGAGRQPQHF

V: TRBV27
D: TRBD2
J: TRBJ2-7
DNA: TGTGCCAGCAGGAACCCCGGGACTAGCGGCTTCTACGAGCAGTACTTC
CDR3: CASRNPGTSGFYEQYF

V: TRBV2
D: TRBD1
J: TRBJ1-2
DNA: TGTGCCAGCAGTACACCCCTGGACAGGGACTATGGCTACACCTTC
CDR3: CASSTPLDRDYGYTF

V: TRBV6-4
D: NA
J: TRBJ2-7
DNA: TGTGCCAGCAGTGACTTAACAGGGGGGGGCTACGAGCAGTACTTC
CDR3: CASSDLTGGGYEQYF

V: TRBV2
D: TRBD1
J: TRBJ1-6
DNA: TGTGCCAGCAGGCCGGGACAGCTATATTCACCCCTCCACTTT
CDR3: CASRPGQLYSPLHF